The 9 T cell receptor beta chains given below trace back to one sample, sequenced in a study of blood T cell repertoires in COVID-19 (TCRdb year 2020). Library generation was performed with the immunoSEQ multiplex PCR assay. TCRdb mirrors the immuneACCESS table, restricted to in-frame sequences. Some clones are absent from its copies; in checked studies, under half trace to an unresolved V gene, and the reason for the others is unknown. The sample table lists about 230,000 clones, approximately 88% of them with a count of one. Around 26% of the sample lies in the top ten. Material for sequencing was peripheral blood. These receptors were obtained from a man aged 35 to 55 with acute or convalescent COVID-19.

For the CDR3, the DNA is TGTGCCAGCAGTCCCTTGGGACAGAGCTCCTACGAGCAGTACTTC. This encodes CASSPLGQSSYEQYF. The genes are TRBV6-5 and TRBJ2-7, with TRBD1 identical over 7 bases. The germline V gene encodes CDR1 MNHEY and CDR2 SVGAGI. V trimming: 5 bases; J trimming: 0 bases; junction bases outside the gene matches: 7. The CDR3 runs 15 residues.

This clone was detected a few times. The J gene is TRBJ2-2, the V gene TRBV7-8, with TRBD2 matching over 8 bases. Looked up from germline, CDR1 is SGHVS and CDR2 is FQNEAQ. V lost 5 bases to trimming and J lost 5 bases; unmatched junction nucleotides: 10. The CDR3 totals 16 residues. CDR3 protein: CASSRTFSGITGELFF. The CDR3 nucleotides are TGTGCCAGCAGCCGGACATTTAGCGGGATTACCGGGGAGCTGTTTTTT.

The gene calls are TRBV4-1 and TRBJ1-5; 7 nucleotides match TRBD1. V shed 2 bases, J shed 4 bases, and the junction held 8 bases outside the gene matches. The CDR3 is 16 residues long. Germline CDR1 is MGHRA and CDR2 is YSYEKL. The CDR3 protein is CASSQSYGTENQPQHF. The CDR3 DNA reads TGCGCCAGCAGCCAAAGCTATGGGACAGAAAATCAGCCCCAGCATTTT.

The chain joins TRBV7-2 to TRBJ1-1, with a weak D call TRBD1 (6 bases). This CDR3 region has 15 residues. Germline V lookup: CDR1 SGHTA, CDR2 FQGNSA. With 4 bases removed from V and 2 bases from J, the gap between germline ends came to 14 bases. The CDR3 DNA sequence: TGTGCCAGCAGCTATACCGGGACACACAACACTGAAGCTTTCTTT. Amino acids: CASSYTGTHNTEAFF.

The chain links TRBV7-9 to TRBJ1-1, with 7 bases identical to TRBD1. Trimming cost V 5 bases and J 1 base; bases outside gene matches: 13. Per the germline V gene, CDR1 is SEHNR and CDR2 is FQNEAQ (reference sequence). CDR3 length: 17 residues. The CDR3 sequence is CASSPRVQGSRNTEAFF. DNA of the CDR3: TGTGCCAGCAGCCCCCGGGTACAGGGGTCTAGGAACACTGAAGCTTTCTTT.

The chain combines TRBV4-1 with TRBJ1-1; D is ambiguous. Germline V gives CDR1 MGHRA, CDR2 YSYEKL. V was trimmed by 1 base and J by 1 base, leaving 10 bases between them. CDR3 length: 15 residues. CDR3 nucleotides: TGCGCCAGCAGCCAAGTTCGGGAGTGGAACACTGAAGCTTTCTTT. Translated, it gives CASSQVREWNTEAFF.

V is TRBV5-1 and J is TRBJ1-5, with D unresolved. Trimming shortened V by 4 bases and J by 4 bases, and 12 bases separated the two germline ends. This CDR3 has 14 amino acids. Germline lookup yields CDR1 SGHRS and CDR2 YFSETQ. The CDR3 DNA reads TGCGCCAGCAGCCCAGTCCCGGAGAATCAGCCCCAGCATTTT. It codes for CASSPVPENQPQHF.

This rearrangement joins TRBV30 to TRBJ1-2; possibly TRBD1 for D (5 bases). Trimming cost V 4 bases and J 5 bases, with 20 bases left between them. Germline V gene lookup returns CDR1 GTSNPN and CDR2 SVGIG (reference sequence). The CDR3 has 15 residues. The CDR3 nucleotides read TGTGCCTGGACCCCTTCGAGGACATCAGGATATGGCTACACCTTC. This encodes CAWTPSRTSGYGYTF.

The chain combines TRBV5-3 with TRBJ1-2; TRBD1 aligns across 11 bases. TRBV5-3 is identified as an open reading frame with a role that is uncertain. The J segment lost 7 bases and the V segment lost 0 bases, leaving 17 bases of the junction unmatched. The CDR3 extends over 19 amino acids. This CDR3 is CARSLGTGGVVGHVCGYTF. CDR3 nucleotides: TGTGCCAGAAGCTTGGGGACAGGGGGCGTCGTAGGTCACGTGTGTGGCTACACCTTC.